The clone carrying this T cell receptor (beta chain) was seen only a few times. What it binds is not known. The data belong to a study of post-analysis software for immune sequencing data. Study-wide results and caveats: Those with multiple sclerosis, the patient group, showed significantly lower normalized Chao1 diversity than controls. In patients, TRBV5-6, TRBV5-1 and TRBV20-1 belonged to roughly 5 TRBV segments found more frequently than in controls.

Germline assignment: CDR1 LNHNV and CDR2 YYDKDF (reference sequence). This CDR3 has 15 residues. V was cut by 8 bases and J by 12 bases, with 23 bases left in between. Every TCR beta cDNA library bore unique molecular identifiers. Researchers reported 400,000 to 600,000 cDNA molecules coming from approximately 0.95 to 9.8 million T cells. A single record per CDR3 protein comes from TCRdb applying MiXCR to the PCR reads. This sample yields roughly 400,000 distinct CDR3 sequences, of which 39% are seen a single time; 7.6% belongs to the top ten. The receptor was isolated from a girl aged 2-10 years with multiple sclerosis. The chain combines TRBV15 with TRBJ2-6, with D possibly being TRBD2 (6 bases). Sequenced sample: blood. CDR3 sequence reads: CATVRRPSDFSVLTF. The CDR3 DNA sequence: TGTGCCACCGTCAGGCGTCCTAGCGACTTTTCCGTCCTGACTTTC.